This TCR beta chain stems from a study of cytomegalovirus exposure and HLA in healthy donors. About the research overall: Falling in the Caucasian-associated ancestry cluster were less than 85% of 300 to 500 genotyped donors.

The CDR3 spans 13 residues. V shed 6 bases and J shed 0 bases, with 6 bases lying between them. CDR1 and CDR2 from the germline V gene are MNHNS and SASEGT. This clone has a handful of counts. Its matching antigen is unknown. The primer mix had 60 Vbeta and 13 Jbeta primers. Using immunoSEQ multiplex PCR, the repertoire was profiled, and TCRdb retains in-frame clones only, with some absent. The top ten clones hold 10% of a sample with 150,000 to 200,000 clones, around 68% of them seen once. Study-level points and caveats: Information on immune exposure was restricted to one variable (CMV serostatus). Roughly uniform sequencing depth across donors was assumed, possibly incorrectly. There were a few CMV-associated chains whose specificity for CMV antigens was confirmed in vitro.

The sample was PBMCs. The V and J genes are TRBV6-1 and TRBJ1-5; D perhaps matches TRBD1 (6 bases). The receptor was derived from a man aged 25-40 years in good health and CMV-seropositive. CDR3 residues: CASRDSSNQPQHF. CDR3 nucleotide sequence: TGTGCCAGCAGGGACAGTAGCAATCAGCCCCAGCATTTT.